This T cell receptor (beta chain) is drawn from a study of T cell responses to AZD1222 COVID-19 vaccine. Libraries were prepared by immunoSEQ multiplex PCR; TCRdb keeps only in-frame clonotypes and omits some of them. This table holds 150,000 or so clones, 88% found once. This CDR3 spans 16 amino acids. The V gene end was trimmed by 4 bases and the J gene end by 3 bases; junction bases not matched to a gene: 8. Per the germline V gene, CDR1 is LNHDA and CDR2 is SQIVND (reference sequence). The chain recombines TRBV19 with TRBJ2-5, with TRBD2 identical over 10 bases. Specimen: peripheral blood, collected after recovery from COVID-19. The TCR comes from an adult who had recovered from COVID-19. CDR3 in DNA: TGTGCCAGTAGTACGGCACTAGCGGGGTTTAAAGAGACCCAGTACTTC. Translation gives CASSTALAGFKETQYF.